This T cell receptor (beta chain) was observed in a study of follicular helper T cells after annual influenza vaccination. As concerns this clone: No antigen is known for it.

Germline V gene sequence: CDR1 SEHNR, CDR2 FQNEAQ (reference sequence). The length of the CDR3 is 15 residues. Trimming took 5 bases from V and 2 from J; bases not matched to a gene: 6. Time point meaning: 2015-2016 season, 7 days after influenza vaccination. Whole-study results and caveats: Each annual vaccination recalled recurring oligoclonal ICOS+CD38+ cTfh clonotypes.

Assay: immunoSEQ multiplex PCR; the TCRdb copy retains only in-frame clones and omits some. This table holds over 650 clones, about 70% found once. The sample was CXCR5+ CD38+ circulating T follicular helper cells from blood, taken 7 days after influenza vaccination. The subset denotes: circulating Tfh, non-naive CD4+CXCR5+PD-1+ (ICOS+CD38+ or ICOS-CD38-). This clonotype originated in an adult who received the influenza vaccine. This chain uses TRBV7-9 with TRBJ2-3; TRBD2 matches at 8 bases. CDR3 nucleotide sequence: TGTGCCAGCAGCCCCGGGGGGGTCCCCACAGATACGCAGTATTTT. Its protein is CASSPGGVPTDTQYF.